This T cell receptor (beta chain) was recorded in a study of T cell responses to AZD1222 COVID-19 vaccine. Study-wide findings and caveats: Spike-specific TCR breadth and depth both grew after two AZD1222 doses. The reported proportion of spike-specific TCRs targeting unmutated variant regions was nearly half.

This CDR3 region has 19 residues. Germline values: CDR1 MDHEN, CDR2 SYDVKM. Trimming removed 6 bases from V and 7 bases from J; junction bases left unmatched: 20. On this clone: Its antigen is unidentified.

Libraries were prepared by immunoSEQ multiplex PCR; TCRdb keeps only in-frame clonotypes and omits some of them. The table includes over 95,000 clones, roughly nine tenths detected once. The chain carries TRBV28 and TRBJ1-4, with 10 positions matching TRBD1. The sequence came from an adult who received the AZD1222 COVID-19 vaccine. Source: peripheral blood, taken 28 days after the second AZD1222 dose. CDR3 bases: TGTGCCAGCAGCCACCCCGGACAGGGGGTAATGGGGATAGGTGAAAAACTGTTTTTT. Translation: CASSHPGQGVMGIGEKLFF.